These 14 T cell receptor beta chains share one sample of origin, sequenced in a study of T cell responses to AZD1222 COVID-19 vaccine (dated by TCRdb to the early 2020s). Library preparation used the immunoSEQ multiplex PCR assay. What TCRdb holds here is the immuneACCESS table cut down to in-frame rearrangements. Part of the clones is not present; checked against another copy, under half of the missing clones reflect an unresolved V gene, and the others are unexplained. This sample lists about 120,000 clones; more than 75% were detected once. Less than 4% of the sample is taken by the ten largest. The sample's time point label, in plain terms: about 28 days (+/-7) after the second vaccine dose. This specimen consisted of peripheral blood, obtained 28 days after the second AZD1222 dose. The receptor set was obtained from an adult who received the AZD1222 COVID-19 vaccine.

This chain connects TRBV27 to TRBJ1-4, with 9 positions matching TRBD1. This CDR3 region has 14 residues. Germline CDR1 reads MNHEY; CDR2 reads SMNVEV (reference sequence). The trim removed 6 bases at V and 7 bases at J, leaving 6 bases unmatched. The CDR3 loop reads CASSYRGRGEKLFF. The CDR3 nucleotides are TGTGCCAGCAGCTACAGGGGGCGAGGTGAAAAACTGTTTTTT.

The CDR3 reads CAWSHGGALYNEQFF. As DNA, the CDR3 is TGTGCCTGGAGTCACGGGGGGGCACTCTACAATGAGCAGTTCTTC. The V and J genes are TRBV30 and TRBJ2-1; 8 positions match TRBD2. Germline loops: CDR1 GTSNPN, CDR2 SVGIG (reference sequence). The length of the CDR3 is 15 residues. V was clipped by 2 bases and J by 3 bases; unmatched bases: 6.

This clone came up once. This sequence joins TRBV4-2 and TRBJ1-2, with TRBD1 matching over 7 bases. CDR1 LGHNA and CDR2 YNFKEQ come from the germline V gene. The CDR3 runs to 16 residues. After removal of 1 base from V and 2 bases from J, the junction contained 7 bases not matched to a gene. The CDR3 here is CASSQGPDRANYGYTF. In nucleotides, the CDR3 is TGTGCCAGCAGCCAAGGGCCCGACAGGGCGAACTATGGCTACACCTTC.

This rearrangement joins TRBV5-1 to TRBJ2-7; 9 positions match TRBD2. The CDR3 contains 16 residues. After removal of 4 bases from V and 6 bases from J, the junction contained 14 bases not matched to a gene. Germline V gene lookup returns CDR1 SGHRS and CDR2 YFSETQ. The CDR3 is CASSARRRGGPFEQYF. The CDR3 coding sequence is TGCGCCAGCAGCGCACGTAGGCGGGGGGGACCTTTCGAGCAGTACTTC.

The V and J genes are TRBV12-5 and TRBJ1-2, with D perhaps TRBD1 (5 bases). The CDR3 contains 14 residues. CDR1 is LGHNT and CDR2 is FRNRAP in the germline V gene. Trimming took off 0 bases at V and 4 bases at J, with 9 bases between the two ends. The CDR3 spells CASGLVRGVYGYTF. In DNA form, the CDR3 reads TGTGCTAGTGGTTTGGTACGGGGGGTCTATGGCTACACCTTC.

The chain has TRBV5-5 and TRBJ2-5, with TRBD2 matching over 7 bases. The CDR3 runs to 14 residues. Germline V lookup: CDR1 SGHKS, CDR2 YYEKEE (reference sequence). After removal of 3 bases from V and 0 bases from J, the junction contained 2 bases not matched to a gene. The CDR3 nucleotides read TGTGCCAGCAGCTCGGGGAGGGACCAAGAGACCCAGTACTTC. Translation gives CASSSGRDQETQYF.

The chain employs TRBV11-3 and TRBJ1-2; TRBD1 aligns across 7 bases. V trimming: 2 bases; J trimming: 4 bases; junction bases outside the gene matches: 10. This CDR3 comprises 16 residues. Germline V gene sequence: CDR1 SGHNT, CDR2 YENEEA. CDR3 amino acids: CASSLLPTDRVYGYTF. The CDR3 DNA reads TGTGCCAGCAGCTTATTACCGACAGACAGGGTCTATGGCTACACCTTC.

The chain links TRBV9 to TRBJ1-2, with D perhaps matching TRBD1 (5 bases). CDR1 is SGDLS, CDR2 YYNGEE, per germline. Trimming stripped 4 bases from V and 8 bases from J, with 12 bases between. The CDR3 has 12 amino acids. CDR3: CASSPRGGGYTF. The CDR3 DNA sequence: TGTGCCAGCAGCCCCCGTGGGGGGGGCTACACCTTC.

V and J are TRBV6-6 and TRBJ2-7, with no clear D. The V end was cut by 5 bases, the J end by 3 bases, with 5 bases between. Germline values: CDR1 MNHNY, CDR2 SVGAGI (reference sequence). The CDR3 totals 11 residues. CDR3 nucleotide sequence: TGTGCCAGCAGTACCGGCTACGAGCAGTACTTC. Encoded protein: CASSTGYEQYF.

The chain has TRBV16 and TRBJ2-7; D is unclear. This CDR3 contains 13 residues. Germline CDR1 is KGHSY and CDR2 is FQNENV. V lost 4 bases, J lost 3 bases, and 10 bases lay in between. The CDR3 bases are TGTGCCAGCAGCCTTACCCCCCTCTACGAGCAGTACTTC. It translates to CASSLTPLYEQYF.

The chain links TRBV29-1 to TRBJ2-1; TRBD1 agrees at 9 bases. V shed 6 bases, J shed 1 base, and the junction held 10 bases outside the gene matches. There are 16 residues in the CDR3. Germline assignment: CDR1 SQVTM and CDR2 ANQGSEA. The CDR3 loop is CSVPLSDRGSYNEQFF. The CDR3 DNA follows: TGCAGCGTACCACTTTCCGACAGGGGGTCCTACAATGAGCAGTTCTTC.

The J gene is TRBJ1-6, the V gene TRBV7-8; D is perhaps TRBD1 (6 bases). V was trimmed by 5 bases and J by 2 bases, leaving 16 bases between them. Germline V gives CDR1 SGHVS, CDR2 FQNEAQ. The CDR3 spans 17 residues. The CDR3 DNA sequence: TGTGCCAGCAGCGGCCAACAGGGATTCGCCTATAATTCACCCCTCCACTTT. Its translation: CASSGQQGFAYNSPLHF.

The V gene is TRBV7-3, the J gene TRBJ2-1, with 10 positions matching TRBD2. This CDR3 has 15 residues. The V and J ends lost 2 bases and 8 bases, in that order; junction bases with no gene match: 6. Germline loops: CDR1 SGHTA, CDR2 FQGTGA. The chain's CDR3 is CASSLQRGGLDEQFF. In nucleotides, the CDR3 is TGTGCCAGCAGCTTACAGCGGGGGGGCTTGGATGAGCAGTTCTTC.

CDR3 loop: CASSFRLGAHNEQFF. The CDR3 DNA reads TGTGCCAGCAGCTTCCGACTAGGGGCCCACAATGAGCAGTTCTTC. The rearrangement links TRBV7-2 to TRBJ2-1; possible D gene TRBD2, 6 bases. Germline lookup yields CDR1 SGHTA and CDR2 FQGNSA. The V gene lost 3 bases and the J gene lost 5 bases, with 14 bases spanning the gap. The CDR3 length is 15 residues.